Given below is one T cell receptor (beta chain) in context. Its antigen is not yet known. Per-nucleotide qualities are absent, and no much larger clonotype sits a single base away. Measured from the cysteine to the phenylalanine, the CDR3 is 15 residues long. This entry keeps only the CDR3 DNA: 45 bases, framed from base 1. V is pruned by 0 bases and J by 6 bases, leaving 5 bases of the junction without a gene match. At one collaborating source in Seattle, patients were enrolled during active infection and were followed longitudinally through the course of disease. Each collaborating institution followed its own protocols to collect whole blood in K2EDTA tubes. For TCRbeta analysis, collaborators shipped samples in one of three forms: frozen whole blood, isolated PBMCs, or DNA extracted from either of those sample types. This entry comes from a study of blood T cell repertoires in COVID-19 (TCRdb year 2020). Study-wide context: Samples covering the acute and convalescent phases of COVID-19 were provided by collaborators in the United States, Italy and Spain. The repertoires were released in a freely available public database meant as a resource for research on the immune response to SARS-CoV-2. The dataset comprised deeply sampled blood TCRbeta repertoires from subjects exposed to, actively infected with, or recovered from COVID-19. The sample metadata nearly always contained a de-identified subject ID, COVID-19 status, age in years and sex. The material from the prospective study consisted of cDNA or gDNA derived from T cells, B-cell-depleted T cells, or PBMCs. The samples were drawn from the first 160 participants of the ongoing ImmuneRACE study and from some 1,300 subjects provided by 6 global collaborators. HLA class I and class II types, where available, came from metadata supplied by the sample provider rather than from assay-based typing. The study at large found these results: How much clinical and demographic metadata was included differed by source and by participant, and the metadata was provided uncurated.

TCRbeta CDR3 regions were amplified from genomic DNA using the immunoSEQ Assay, a bias-controlled multiplex PCR. Per the authors' processing: Nucleated cell counts per sample were estimated from amplification of reference gene primers within the assay. To quantify the absolute abundance of each unique TCRbeta CDR3 rearrangement, sequence reads were collapsed and filtered. For each sample, productive Simpson clonality was calculated as the square root of Simpson's diversity index over productive rearrangements. TCRdb took this table from immuneACCESS and kept in-frame rearrangements with V and J called. Such tables lack part of the clones; where checked against another copy, unresolved V genes explain under half of the gap, and the rest is unexplained. Clonal size and the V and J genes are those of that table, whereas D and trimming came from the DNA. Within this sample are 150,000 to 250,000 clones, with less than 95% of them counted one time only. Roughly 0.7% of the sample is held by the ten biggest clonotypes.

This clonotype originated in a young man with COVID-19, enrolled during active disease. The rearranged chain carries TRBV23-1 and TRBJ1-5; the junction holds 7 bases that match TRBD1. TRBV23-1 is treated as an ORF (open reading frame) with a function not yet certain. Material for sequencing was peripheral blood. The CDR3 region reads CASSQSRAGGQPQHF. The nucleotides are TGCGCCAGCAGTCAATCGCGGGCAGGGGGTCAGCCCCAGCATTTT.